These 5 T cell receptor beta chains were all obtained from the same sample, sequenced in a study of OX40 agonist ivuxolimab in advanced cancers. The repertoire was sequenced with immunoSEQ multiplex PCR; TCRdb's copy has only in-frame clones and lacks some. The data hold about 79,000 clones, with 92% observed a single time. The sequences come from CD4+ or CD8+ T cells sorted from blood, collected in a trial of the OX40 agonist ivuxolimab. The receptor set was obtained from an adult with an advanced solid tumor such as melanoma, head and neck, liver or kidney cancer.

The rearrangement joins TRBV12-5 to TRBJ1-5, with D possibly TRBD1 on 6 matching bases. Trimming took off 5 bases at V and 2 bases at J, with 16 bases between the two ends. Looked up from germline, CDR1 is LGHNT and CDR2 is FRNRAP. The CDR3 totals 16 residues. DNA for the CDR3: TGTGCTAGTGGTCCACAATACAGGGTGGGCAATCAGCCCCAGCATTTT. It encodes CASGPQYRVGNQPQHF.

CDR3 nucleotide sequence: TGTGCCAGCAGTTTGGGGAGGGGTGTTCAGCCCCAGCATTTT. As protein: CASSLGRGVQPQHF. The chain couples TRBV7-8 to TRBJ1-5, with a weak D call TRBD1 (5 bases). This CDR3 has 14 residues. Germline V CDR1 and CDR2: SGHVS, FQNEAQ. Trimming stripped 6 bases from V and 6 bases from J, with 15 bases between.

The chain has TRBV7-8 and TRBJ2-2; TRBD2 matches 9 bases. Germline V gene data show CDR1 as SGHVS and CDR2 as FQNEAQ. The ends lost 1 base at V and 7 bases at J; junction bases unmatched: 13. The CDR3 totals 18 residues. This CDR3 reads CASSLVRLAGFSSGELFF. The CDR3 nucleotides are TGTGCCAGCAGCTTAGTACGGCTAGCGGGATTCTCTAGCGGGGAGCTGTTTTTT.

This clone was counted only a few times. The chain combines TRBV5-6 with TRBJ2-5, with 10 bases fitting TRBD1. V lost 4 bases to trimming and J lost 5 bases; unmatched junction nucleotides: 2. Per germline, CDR1 SGHDT and CDR2 YYEEEE. The CDR3 is 13 residues long. Written as DNA, the CDR3 is TGTGCCAGCAGCCCGACAGGGGGCGAGACCCAGTACTTC. It yields the protein CASSPTGGETQYF.

Here the CDR3 DNA reads TGTGCCAGCAGCGGGACTAGCGGTAACACCGGGGAGCTGTTTTTT. As protein: CASSGTSGNTGELFF. The gene calls are TRBV7-2 and TRBJ2-2; 11 bases map to TRBD2. The V and J ends lost 5 bases and 2 bases, in that order; junction bases with no gene match: 1. Germline loops: CDR1 SGHTA, CDR2 FQGNSA. The CDR3 totals 15 residues.